The 19 T cell receptor beta chains below come from one sample, sequenced in a study of blood T cell repertoires in COVID-19. TCRdb's copy holds only in-frame clones and misses some; the assay was immunoSEQ multiplex PCR. There are around 140,000 clones in the sample; less than 90% occur only once, and roughly 2.5% lies in the top ten. The sequenced sample was peripheral blood. The receptors were gathered from a human donor with COVID-19, enrolled during active disease. The donor label of this sample is uncertain.

In its sample, this clone was seen once. This rearrangement joins TRBV7-9 to TRBJ1-2; 12 nucleotides match TRBD1. The CDR3 extends over 14 amino acids. Per germline, CDR1 SEHNR and CDR2 FQNEAQ (reference sequence). The junction had 7 bases not matched to a gene; V was cut back by 1 base and J by 13 bases. CDR3 bases: TGTGCCAGCAGCTTAGGAGGGACAGGGGGCGCTCCCACCTTC. Translated: CASSLGGTGGAPTF.

The chain has TRBV9 and TRBJ1-4, with 7 bases that match TRBD1. V lost 4 bases, J lost 8 bases, and 5 bases stayed unmatched. This CDR3 is built from 13 residues. Germline V gives CDR1 SGDLS, CDR2 YYNGEE. This CDR3 reads CASSRQGGEKLFF. The CDR3 nucleotides read TGTGCCAGCAGCCGACAGGGTGGGGAAAAACTGTTTTTT.

The gene calls are TRBV12-1 and TRBJ2-7; TRBD2 is taken as the D call from the table, unchecked against the DNA. TRBV12-1 represents a pseudogene. This CDR3 comprises 15 residues. CDR3 sequence: CASSLGGPSSYEQYF. The CDR3 DNA reads as TGTGCCAGCAGCTTGGGGGGTCCAAGCTCCTACGAGCAGTACTTC.

V gene TRBV9 combines with J gene TRBJ2-2; 7 bases are shared with TRBD2. CDR1 is SGDLS and CDR2 is YYNGEE in the germline V gene. The J segment lost 3 bases and the V segment lost 2 bases, leaving 10 bases of the junction unmatched. CDR3 size: 17 residues. In DNA form, the CDR3 reads TGTGCCAGCAGCGTCCGGGGAGGGTGGGCGGACACCGGGGAGCTGTTTTTT. Residues: CASSVRGGWADTGELFF. The full variable domain, in which reference TRBV9 and TRBJ2-2 provide the parts outside the CDR3, is DSGVTQTPKHLITATGQRVTLRCSPRSGDLSVYWYQQSLDQGLQFLIQYYNGEERAKGNILERFSAQQFPDLHSELNLSSLELGDSALYFCASSVRGGWADTGELFFGEGSRLTVL.

Only a few counts were recorded for this clone. For the CDR3, the DNA is TGTGCCAGCAGCACCCGGGACAGGGGATGGGGTGGCTACACCTTC. Its translation: CASSTRDRGWGGYTF. The chain couples TRBV5-6 to TRBJ1-2; 10 nucleotides line up with TRBD1. The junction had 10 bases not matched to a gene; V was cut back by 4 bases and J by 7 bases. The CDR3 length is 15 residues. Germline V gene lookup returns CDR1 SGHDT and CDR2 YYEEEE.

The rearrangement joins TRBV10-2 to TRBJ1-1, with D possibly matching TRBD1 (5 bases). The CDR3 length is 14 residues. CDR1 is WSHSY and CDR2 is SAAADI in the germline V gene. Trimming took off 3 bases at V and 4 bases at J, with 12 bases between the two ends. CDR3 loop: CASSDEQGSTEAFF. The CDR3 bases are TGCGCCAGCAGTGATGAGCAGGGATCCACTGAAGCTTTCTTT.

J is TRBJ2-1 and V is TRBV2, with D perhaps TRBD1 (6 bases). Trimming removed 8 bases at V and 4 bases at J, with 12 bases between. The CDR3 covers 13 residues. Per the germline V gene, CDR1 is SNHLY and CDR2 is FYNNEI. As DNA, the CDR3 is TGTGCCAGCCGGGACACAGAATACAATGAGCAGTTCTTC. It encodes CASRDTEYNEQFF.

The rearrangement uses TRBV18 and TRBJ2-3, with D possibly TRBD1 on 7 matching bases. CDR1 and CDR2 (germline): KGHSH, LQKENI. Trimming pared 4 bases from V and 0 bases from J, leaving 17 bases between. The CDR3 has 17 residues. CDR3 coding DNA: TGTGCCAGCTCACTTTTTGAGGGGGGACAGAGCACAGATACGCAGTATTTT. It codes for CASSLFEGGQSTDTQYF.

This chain joins TRBV6-6 and TRBJ1-1; D remains unclear. V lost 0 bases to trimming and J lost 10 bases, with 15 bases between them. In germline, CDR1 is MNHNY, CDR2 SVGAGI (reference sequence). This CDR3 is built from 14 residues. The CDR3 nucleotides are TGTGCCAGCAGTTACTCGATCGGCGAGGGTCGAGCTTTCTTT. Protein sequence: CASSYSIGEGRAFF.

The rearrangement uses TRBV7-2 and TRBJ1-2, with D possibly being TRBD1 (6 bases). This CDR3 spans 13 amino acids. CDR1 SGHTA and CDR2 FQGNSA come from the germline V gene. V lost 1 base and J 5 bases, leaving 8 bases between the germline ends. The CDR3, as DNA: TGTGCCAGCAGCTTAGGACAGGAATATGGCTACACCTTC. This encodes CASSLGQEYGYTF.

CDR3 nucleotide sequence: TGTGCCAGCGCCAATAACCCCGGGGGGGCTCGTGAGACCCAGTACTTC. This gives the protein CASANNPGGARETQYF. The gene calls are TRBV27 and TRBJ2-5; 8 bases are a match to TRBD2. This CDR3 is built from 16 residues. Germline V CDR1 and CDR2: MNHEY, SMNVEV (reference sequence). V was clipped by 8 bases and J by 5 bases; unmatched bases: 16.

The chain joins TRBV7-2 to TRBJ1-6; TRBD1 matches at 7 bases. Trimming cost V 5 bases and J 8 bases; bases outside gene matches: 15. This CDR3 is 17 amino acids long. Germline V CDR1 and CDR2: SGHTA, FQGNSA. CDR3 loop: CASSIKPTGSSDSPLHF. CDR3 DNA: TGTGCCAGCAGCATCAAACCGACAGGGTCGTCGGATTCACCCCTCCACTTT.

This sequence joins TRBV5-1 and TRBJ2-1, with 8 bases matching TRBD2. The J segment lost 0 bases and the V segment lost 6 bases, leaving 8 bases of the junction unmatched. This CDR3 comprises 16 residues. Germline loops: CDR1 SGHRS, CDR2 YFSETQ. CDR3 DNA sequence: TGCGCCAGCAACCCAGCGGGGGCGAGCTCCTACAATGAGCAGTTCTTC. Translated, it gives CASNPAGASSYNEQFF.

This clone was observed a single time. The chain employs TRBV2 and TRBJ1-1; possibly TRBD1 for D (6 bases). The CDR3 covers 14 residues. Germline V gene data show CDR1 as SNHLY and CDR2 as FYNNEI. The V gene lost 6 bases and the J gene lost 1 base, with 12 bases spanning the gap. CDR3 nucleotide sequence: TGTGCCAGCAGCCTAGGGGGATCGAACACTGAAGCTTTCTTT. This codes for CASSLGGSNTEAFF.

In its sample, this clone was seen many times. The V gene is TRBV19, the J gene TRBJ2-1; D not certain. Trimming took 3 bases from V and 10 from J, leaving 13 bases between them. The CDR3 has 13 residues. Germline assignment: CDR1 LNHDA and CDR2 SQIVND (reference sequence). CDR3 protein: CASSILPETEQFF. The CDR3, as DNA: TGTGCCAGTAGTATCCTCCCCGAGACAGAGCAGTTCTTC.

This rearrangement joins TRBV5-6 to TRBJ2-1; D is possibly TRBD2 (7 bases). This CDR3 spans 16 amino acids. V was trimmed by 2 bases and J by 2 bases, leaving 14 bases between them. Germline-derived CDR1 and CDR2 are SGHDT and YYEEEE. CDR3 DNA sequence: TGTGCCAGCAGCTTTAGGGAGGGGGAGCCCTACAATGAGCAGTTCTTC. It encodes CASSFREGEPYNEQFF.

The rearrangement links TRBV30 to TRBJ2-5; 7 bases fit TRBD1. V lost 3 bases to trimming and J lost 4 bases; unmatched junction nucleotides: 11. This CDR3 is built from 15 residues. Germline V gene data show CDR1 as GTSNPN and CDR2 as SVGIG (reference sequence). The CDR3 region has the DNA TGTGCCTGGAGAAAGGGACAGAAGCCCTCAGAGACCCAGTACTTC. It translates to CAWRKGQKPSETQYF.

This chain uses TRBV5-1 with TRBJ1-1, with a weak D call TRBD1 (5 bases). Trimming stripped 3 bases from V and 5 bases from J, with 23 bases between. This CDR3 comprises 17 residues. Germline V CDR1 and CDR2: SGHRS, YFSETQ. CDR3 bases: TGCGCCAGCAGCTCCAAAACCGACAGACTCGAGGCTACTGAAGCTTTCTTT. It codes for CASSSKTDRLEATEAFF.

The CDR3 spells CASSQTGGRSVEKLFF. CDR3 DNA sequence: TGTGCCAGCAGTCAGACAGGGGGCAGGTCGGTTGAAAAACTGTTTTTT. The V call is TRBV25-1, the J call TRBJ1-4, with 10 positions matching TRBD1. Germline V gene sequence: CDR1 MGHDK, CDR2 SYGVNS. This CDR3 has 16 amino acids. Trimming at V came to 5 bases and at J to 7 bases, leaving 10 bases not matched to a gene. Complete variable domain (other parts from reference TRBV25-1 and TRBJ1-4): EADIYQTPRYLVIGTGKKITLECSQTMGHDKMYWYQQDPGMELHLIHYSYGVNSTEKGDLSSESTVSRIRTEHFPLTLESARPSHTSQYLCASSQTGGRSVEKLFFGSGTQLSVL.